This section outlines one TCR beta chain sequence together with its context. The Seattle patients joined while their infection was active and were tracked longitudinally afterward. The CDR3 covers 16 residues. The J segment lost 9 bases and the V segment lost 6 bases, leaving 9 bases of the junction unmatched. Germline CDR1 and CDR2: KGHDR and SFDVKD. Repertoires were generated with immunoSEQ multiplex PCR, while TCRdb's copy carries only in-frame clones and drops some. The sample yields approximately 270,000 clones, around 81% seen once. The data were taken from a study of blood T cell repertoires in COVID-19. Study-wide background: Collection of acute and convalescent COVID-19 samples took place in the United States, Italy and Spain. T cells, B-cell-depleted T cells, or PBMCs supplied cDNA or gDNA.

The sample was peripheral blood. This TCR was sampled from a person between 65 and 80 years old with COVID-19, enrolled during active disease. This chain connects TRBV24-1 to TRBJ2-1, with TRBD2 identical over 14 bases. In nucleotides, the CDR3 is TGTGCCACCAGTTCCCCGGGGACTAGCGGGAGTGTTGAGCAGTTCTTC. Encoded protein: CATSSPGTSGSVEQFF.